One sample yielded the 18 T cell receptor beta chains listed below, sequenced in a study of cytomegalovirus exposure and HLA in healthy donors. The PCR ran on 60 Vbeta and 13 Jbeta primers. Generated by immunoSEQ multiplex PCR, the TCRdb table keeps only in-frame clones and is missing some. The sample includes a few hundred thousand clones, roughly 80% seen only once; the top ten take about 3%. Input material: PBMCs. The source of these receptors is a man aged 25-45 years in good health and CMV-seronegative.

CDR3: CASSRGDQETQYF. CDR3 nucleotides: TGTGCCAGCAGCCGGGGGGACCAAGAGACCCAGTACTTC. This chain uses TRBV7-3 with TRBJ2-5, with TRBD2 identical over 7 bases. Trimming took 5 bases from V and 0 from J; bases not matched to a gene: 0. This CDR3 comprises 13 residues. In germline, CDR1 is SGHTA, CDR2 FQGTGA.

This rearrangement joins TRBV6-1 to TRBJ2-5, with 13 bases matching TRBD2. Germline values: CDR1 MNHNS, CDR2 SASEGT. This CDR3 has 18 residues. V gave up 1 base and J gave up 4 bases; unmatched junction bases: 9. The CDR3 DNA reads as TGTGCCAGCAGTGAAGAAAGGACTAGCGGGGGCCGTGCAGAGACCCAGTACTTC. Translation: CASSEERTSGGRAETQYF.

The V gene is TRBV7-2, the J gene TRBJ2-2, with 9 bases fitting TRBD2. This CDR3 region has 15 residues. Germline V lookup: CDR1 SGHTA, CDR2 FQGNSA. With V trimmed by 3 bases and J by 8 bases, 7 bases remained unmatched. CDR3 region: CASSFIAGVKGELFF. In DNA, the CDR3 is TGTGCCAGCAGCTTCATAGCGGGGGTAAAGGGGGAGCTGTTTTTT.

About this clone: Compared with germline, one end of the junction differs, possibly owing to a read error. V gene TRBV19 combines with J gene TRBJ2-6; 11 bases agree with TRBD2. CDR1 is LNHDA and CDR2 is SQIVND in the germline V gene (reference sequence). This CDR3 is built from 19 residues. The CDR3 nucleotides are TGTGCCAGTACCAAAAGGACTAGCGGGTTGAGCTCTGGGGCCAGCGTCCTGACTTTC. Its translation is CASTKRTSGLSSGASVLTF.

The genes are TRBV7-9 and TRBJ2-5, with TRBD2 matching 8 bases. Germline V gene sequence: CDR1 SEHNR, CDR2 FQNEAQ (reference sequence). The CDR3 runs 15 residues. Unmatched junction bases numbered 9, after V lost 5 bases and J lost 4 bases. DNA for the CDR3: TGTGCCAGCAGCCCCCCGCGGGGGGCACGAGAGACCCAGTACTTC. Protein product: CASSPPRGARETQYF.

The J gene is TRBJ2-2, the V gene TRBV5-1; weak D call: TRBD1 (6 bases). The CDR3 has 16 amino acids. V lost 2 bases and J lost 1, with 12 bases in between. From germline, CDR1 is SGHRS and CDR2 YFSETQ. CDR3 DNA: TGCGCCAGCAGCTTCGTTGGGGGCGTGAACACCGGGGAGCTGTTTTTT. As protein: CASSFVGGVNTGELFF.

V usage is TRBV15 and J usage is TRBJ2-7; TRBD1 matches at 8 bases. The CDR3 is 13 residues long. Trimming cost V 4 bases and J 3 bases; bases outside gene matches: 2. The germline V gene encodes CDR1 LNHNV and CDR2 YYDKDF (reference sequence). This chain's CDR3 is CATSIGQGYEQYF. Here the CDR3 DNA reads TGTGCCACCAGCATTGGACAGGGCTACGAGCAGTACTTC.

This clone appeared a single time. J is TRBJ1-5 and V is TRBV19; a weak D match, TRBD1 (6 bases). The germline V gene encodes CDR1 LNHDA and CDR2 SQIVND (reference sequence). V was pared by 7 bases and J by 7 bases, with 14 bases between. The length of the CDR3 is 13 residues. The CDR3 DNA is TGTGCCAGTATAGGGGGGGGAGGACAGCCCCAGCATTTT. Its protein product is CASIGGGGQPQHF.

The J gene is TRBJ2-7, the V gene TRBV5-4; D is possibly TRBD1 (5 bases). V lost 1 base and J 2 bases, leaving 10 bases between the germline ends. Germline CDR1 SGHNT, CDR2 YYREEE (reference sequence). This CDR3 is built from 14 residues. CDR3 sequence reads: CASSLWGGPYEQYF. The DNA of the CDR3 is TGTGCCAGCAGCTTGTGGGGCGGTCCCTACGAGCAGTACTTC.

This chain uses TRBV28 with TRBJ2-4; D is possibly TRBD2 (7 bases). The CDR3 length is 16 residues. Germline-derived CDR1 and CDR2 are MDHEN and SYDVKM. V shed 2 bases and J shed 3 bases, with 14 bases lying between them. CDR3 loop: CASSLRGGLGKNIQYF. CDR3 coding DNA: TGTGCCAGCAGTTTAAGGGGGGGCCTCGGCAAAAACATTCAGTACTTC.

V and J are TRBV5-1 and TRBJ2-5; 12 nucleotides agree with TRBD2. The CDR3 loop spans 15 amino acids. J was trimmed by 5 bases and V by 4 bases; bases with no gene match: 6. In germline, CDR1 is SGHRS, CDR2 YFSETQ. The CDR3 reads CASSPRTSGVETQYF. The CDR3, as DNA: TGCGCCAGCAGCCCTCGGACTAGCGGGGTGGAGACCCAGTACTTC.

The V call is TRBV15, the J call TRBJ1-2, with D uncertain. CDR3 length: 13 amino acids. In germline, CDR1 is LNHNV, CDR2 YYDKDF (reference sequence). The germline V and J ends were trimmed by 5 bases and 2 bases, with 9 bases remaining between them. The DNA for the CDR3 is TGTGCCACCAGCCGAGCCAGGAACTATGGCTACACCTTC. Amino acid sequence: CATSRARNYGYTF.

The rearrangement uses TRBV27 and TRBJ1-2; 9 bases are shared with TRBD1. Looked up from germline, CDR1 is MNHEY and CDR2 is SMNVEV (reference sequence). There are 16 residues in the CDR3. Trimming removed 6 bases from V and 8 bases from J; junction bases left unmatched: 16. As DNA, the CDR3 is TGTGCCAGCAGCCCAACAGGGGGCTCCCTCCTATGGGGCTACACCTTC. Amino acids: CASSPTGGSLLWGYTF.

The chain couples TRBV5-1 to TRBJ2-2, with TRBD1 matching 7 bases. The length of the CDR3 is 17 residues. Germline V gene data show CDR1 as SGHRS and CDR2 as YFSETQ. J gave up 0 bases and V 2 bases, and 7 bases lay outside the gene matches. CDR3 region: CASSFPRQGPNTGELFF. For the CDR3, the DNA is TGCGCCAGCAGCTTCCCCAGACAGGGTCCGAACACCGGGGAGCTGTTTTTT.

The genes are TRBV28 and TRBJ1-1, with D unclear. Trimming removed 2 bases at V and 0 bases at J, with 7 bases between. CDR3 length: 14 amino acids. Germline CDR1 is MDHEN and CDR2 is SYDVKM. For the CDR3, the DNA is TGTGCCAGCAGTTTAATCCAGGTGAACACTGAAGCTTTCTTT. Translation gives CASSLIQVNTEAFF.

The V call is TRBV4-3, the J call TRBJ2-3, with 12 bases fitting TRBD2. With V trimmed by 4 bases and J by 2 bases, 4 bases remained unmatched. The CDR3 is 16 residues long. Germline CDR1 reads LGHNA; CDR2 reads YSLEER. The CDR3 coding sequence is TGCGCCAGCAGCCCCGGACTAGCGGGATACACAGATACGCAGTATTTT. It is translated as CASSPGLAGYTDTQYF.

Details on this clone: Sequence at one end of the junction differs from germline and may be a read error. This chain uses TRBV7-9 with TRBJ2-7; tentative D call: TRBD1 (6 bases). CDR1 SEHNR and CDR2 FQNEAQ come from the germline V gene (reference sequence). The length of the CDR3 is 13 residues. The CDR3 coding sequence is TGTTCCAGCACCCCGACAGGTTCCTACGAGCAGTACTTC. It encodes CSSTPTGSYEQYF.

The chain is built from TRBV27 and TRBJ1-2; 11 bases line up with TRBD1. Trimming at V came to 3 bases and at J to 6 bases, leaving 9 bases not matched to a gene. Germline assignment: CDR1 MNHEY and CDR2 SMNVEV (reference sequence). The CDR3 covers 16 residues. CDR3 DNA: TGTGCCAGCAGTTTCGCGGGGACAGGGGGTAGGGATGGCTACACCTTC. This encodes CASSFAGTGGRDGYTF.